These T cell receptor beta chains were read from a single sample in a study of T cell responses to AZD1222 COVID-19 vaccine. Data came from immunoSEQ multiplex PCR; TCRdb stores just in-frame clones and leaves some out. Here the sample spans under 200,000 clones, 92% being singletons. The input for sequencing was peripheral blood, taken on day 0 of AZD1222 vaccination. All receptors derive from an adult in good health. The CDR3 runs from the conserved cysteine through the conserved F or W. A D gene is named only where the DNA matches it firmly. Size is stated for part of the rows, as once, few or many counts, or as a class when the clone is expanded.

.	TRBV7-9	TRBJ1-1	.	TGTGCCAGCAGCCGACCGCAGAACACTGAAGCTTTCTTT	CASSRPQNTEAFF
TRBD2	TRBV6-2/TRBV6-3	TRBJ2-1	.	TGTGCCAGCAGTTACTCCCGACTAGCGGGATCCTACAATGAGCAGTTCTTC	CASSYSRLAGSYNEQFF
.	TRBV11-3	TRBJ2-1	.	TGTGCCAGCAGCTTGTATAGTTACCATGAGCAGTTCTTC	CASSLYSYHEQFF
TRBD1	TRBV6-2/TRBV6-3	TRBJ1-2	.	TGTGCCAGCAGCCTTCCGAGGACAGGGGCCTATGGCTACACCTTC	CASSLPRTGAYGYTF
.	TRBV9	TRBJ1-1	once	TGTGCCAGCAGCGCGGGGGGCAGGGAAGGGTCTGAAGCTTTCTTT	CASSAGGREGSEAFF
TRBD2	TRBV9	TRBJ2-1	.	TGTGCCAGCAGCACCGGACTAGCGGGACCAAGCTCCTACAATGAGCAGTTCTTC	CASSTGLAGPSSYNEQFF
.	TRBV23-1	TRBJ2-7	.	TGCGCCAGCCGGGGGACGGTCCTGGGGCAGTACTTC	CASRGTVLGQYF
.	TRBV7-8	TRBJ1-2	.	TGTGCCAGCAGCTCGATGCTGGGGTTCCCTCGGAGAGCAAACTATGGCTACACCTTC	CASSSMLGFPRRANYGYTF
.	TRBV30	TRBJ1-2	.	TGTGCCTGGACCCATAGGAGGTCCTCTAACTATGGCTACACCTTC	CAWTHRRSSNYGYTF
TRBD1	TRBV19	TRBJ2-5	.	TGTGCCAGTAGTATAGATCCCCCGGGACAGGGCCAAGAGACCCAGTACTTC	CASSIDPPGQGQETQYF
TRBD1	TRBV7-2	TRBJ1-6	.	TGTGCCAGCAGCCCGCCGGGACAGAGTTTTTATTCACCCCTCCACTTT	CASSPPGQSFYSPLHF
.	TRBV15	TRBJ2-1	.	TGTGCCACCAGCAGAGATTGGGGGACGGGAGTCCACAATGAGCAGTTCTTC	CATSRDWGTGVHNEQFF
TRBD1	TRBV5-1	TRBJ2-2	once	TGCGCCAGCAGCCTCAGGACAGGGGACACCGGGGAGCTGTTTTTT	CASSLRTGDTGELFF
.	TRBV25-1	TRBJ2-1	.	TGTGCCAGCAGCGTACGTGGGATTTTCTACAATGAGCAGTTCTTC	CASSVRGIFYNEQFF
TRBD2	TRBV4-3	TRBJ2-1	.	TGCGCCAGCAGCCCGGGACTAGTAACCTACAATGAGCAGTTCTTC	CASSPGLVTYNEQFF
.	TRBV6-2/TRBV6-3	TRBJ2-7	.	TGTGCCAGCAGTTGGACAGCCGAGCAGTACTTC	CASSWTAEQYF
.	TRBV19	TRBJ1-5	.	TGTGCCAGTAGTCCAGGGACACTTCAGCCCCAGCATTTT	CASSPGTLQPQHF
.	TRBV19	TRBJ2-1	.	TGTGCCAGTAGTATCCCCTACAGAAATGAGCAGTTCTTC	CASSIPYRNEQFF
.	TRBV19	TRBJ1-2	.	TGTGCCAGTAGTATAGTTAGGACATCAGCCGGTGGCTACACCTTC	CASSIVRTSAGGYTF
TRBD2	TRBV24-1	TRBJ2-5	.	TGTGCCACCAGTGATCCGGAGCGGGGAGAGACCCAGTACTTC	CATSDPERGETQYF
.	TRBV5-5	TRBJ2-3	.	TGTGCCAGCAGCTTGACCTTCACCTTAGGGGCAGATACGCAGTATTTT	CASSLTFTLGADTQYF
.	TRBV30	TRBJ2-7	once	TGTGCCTGGAGTTTGTCCTACGAGCAGTACTTC	CAWSLSYEQYF
.	TRBV6-5	TRBJ1-3	.	TGTGCCAGCAGTTTCGGCGGATACTCTGGAAACACCATATATTTT	CASSFGGYSGNTIYF
.	TRBV7-7	TRBJ2-7	few	TGTGCTAGCAGCTTAGCGCGCGAAGAGCAGTACTTC	CASSLAREEQYF
.	TRBV10-1	TRBJ1-5	.	TGCGCCAGCAGTGCCTCGGGGGATCAGCCCCAGCATTTT	CASSASGDQPQHF
TRBD2	TRBV5-1	TRBJ2-5	.	TGCGCCAGCAGCTTGGGGCTTGCGGGAGTGCGCCAAGAGACCCAGTACTTC	CASSLGLAGVRQETQYF
.	TRBV29-1	TRBJ2-1	.	TGCAGCGTTGACCCGGGGTTGGCCTACAATGAGCAGTTCTTC	CSVDPGLAYNEQFF
TRBD1	TRBV5-5	TRBJ1-2	once	TGTGCCAGCAGCCGCTGGGACAGGGGAGGCTATGGCTACACCTTC	CASSRWDRGGYGYTF
.	TRBV7-9	TRBJ2-5	once	TGTGCCAGCAGCTCTTCCGGGGCTAGCGAGACCCAGTACTTC	CASSSSGASETQYF
.	TRBV11-2	TRBJ1-1	.	TGTGCCAGCAGCTTGGCTACAGGGAGGCATGCTGAAGCTTTCTTT	CASSLATGRHAEAFF
TRBD2	TRBV12-3/TRBV12-4	TRBJ2-3	.	TGTGCCAGCACCCAGACTAGCTTCGAGCAGTATTTT	CASTQTSFEQYF